The present TCR beta chain was sequenced within a study of T-cell memory formation after mild COVID-19. From the 5' RACE reads, TCRdb called clonotypes with MiXCR, one entry per CDR3 protein. Of roughly 600,000 distinct CDR3 sequences listed, about 20% were seen once; the top ten hold approximately 12%. This CDR3 has 19 amino acids. Germline-derived CDR1 and CDR2 are MNHNY and SVGAGI (reference sequence). Losses at the gene ends were 0 bases for V and 0 bases for J; bases not matched to a gene: 10. The chain recombines TRBV6-6 with TRBJ2-3, with 9 bases lining up with TRBD2. The material sequenced was PBMCs or a T cell subset sorted from them (not recorded which). This sequence originates from an adult woman who had mild COVID-19 (a few samples of this study predate the infection). Cell type and time point are not known. The CDR3 reads CASSYSGTSRDLSTDTQYF. The CDR3 region has the DNA TGTGCCAGCAGTTACTCCGGGACTAGCAGGGACCTTAGCACAGATACGCAGTATTTT.